What follows describes a single T cell receptor (beta chain). What it binds is not known. At one end the junction does not follow the germline gene, possibly because of a read error. Preparation of the TCRbeta library involved a method that used unique molecular identifiers. A single record per CDR3 protein comes from TCRdb applying MiXCR to the PCR reads. The sample has roughly 350,000 distinct CDR3 sequences; about a sixth are singletons. The data are from a study of T-cell reconstitution after alpha-beta-depleted transplantation in children. Study outcomes and limitations: Most T-cell counts and diversity one year after the transplant came from T cells that were newly produced.

The CDR3 has 14 residues. The chain is built from TRBV12-3 or TRBV12-4 and TRBJ2-1; D call uncertain. The source is a male patient between 2 and 10 years old who had a stem cell transplant for acute lymphoblastic leukemia, so the T cells may come from the graft donor. The material sequenced was PBMCs, mostly from graft donor cells, taken 360 days after TCRalphabeta/CD19-depleted stem cell transplant. The CDR3, as DNA: TGTGCCAGCACCCCCCAGGCGGTAGTCAATGAGCAGTTATTC. Encoded protein: CASTPQAVVNEQLF.